Here is one T cell receptor beta chain with its context. What it recognizes is unknown. CDR1 is SGHNT, CDR2 YYREEE, per germline (reference sequence). The V and J ends lost 10 bases and 5 bases respectively, with 18 bases between them. CDR3 size: 13 residues. Cells defined as naive were viable CD3+CD4+ or CD3+CD8+ and CCR7+CD45RA+CD45RO-CD95-CD27+CD28+. The related graft donor's blood sample was taken on the day of bone marrow donation. This sample was included in a study of T cells after posttransplantation cyclophosphamide. Profiled with immunoSEQ multiplex PCR; TCRdb holds only in-frame clones, not every one. Counted here are around 31,000 clones, roughly 91% occurring once; the ten biggest clones make up approximately 0.1%. Whole-study results and caveats: Donor CD8+ memory clones often dominated recipient blood repertoires at later times. Recipient CMV seropositivity and CMV reactivation strongly tracked TRB clonality. Blood and skin or GI T cell repertoires showed limited TRB overlap.

What was sequenced was naive CD4+ T cells sorted from blood. The rearrangement links TRBV5-4 to TRBJ1-2; a possible D gene is TRBD1 (5 bases). The sequence was obtained from a man younger than 45 in good health and a related stem cell transplant donor. CDR3 DNA sequence: TGTGCCTTTTCGGAGGGGTACATATATGGCTACACCTTC. It translates to CAFSEGYIYGYTF.